These 27 T cell receptor beta chains were sequenced from one sample in a study of long-term antiretroviral therapy in people with HIV. The run of the v3.0 immunoSEQ assay was at survey level. The repertoire was sequenced with immunoSEQ multiplex PCR; TCRdb's copy has only in-frame clones and lacks some. The table has tens of thousands of clones, roughly 80% seen once. Source: unsorted PBMCs, taken 0.3 years after starting antiretroviral therapy. These receptors were taken from a man younger than 30 with HIV.

This clone was found once. The chain is built from TRBV2 and TRBJ2-7; a weak D match, TRBD1 (6 bases). The germline V gene encodes CDR1 SNHLY and CDR2 FYNNEI. V lost 7 bases and J lost 4, with 17 bases in between. The CDR3 consists of 14 residues. CDR3 amino acids: CASTQRTGKYEQYF. CDR3 DNA: TGTGCCAGCACCCAACGCACAGGGAAGTACGAGCAGTACTTC. Complete variable domain (other parts from reference TRBV2 and TRBJ2-7): EPEVTQTPSHQVTQMGQEVILRCVPISNHLYFYWYRQILGQKVEFLVSFYNNEISEKSEIFDDQFSVERPDGSNFTLKIRSTKLEDSAMYFCASTQRTGKYEQYFGPGTRLTVT.

This rearrangement joins TRBV5-1 to TRBJ2-5; D might be TRBD2 (5 bases). Looked up from germline, CDR1 is SGHRS and CDR2 is YFSETQ. This CDR3 is 15 amino acids long. Between the trimmed V and J ends, which lost 3 bases and 4 bases, there was a span of 16 bases. CDR3: CASSSGLTEGETQYF. The CDR3, as DNA: TGCGCCAGCAGCTCCGGACTCACCGAGGGAGAGACCCAGTACTTC.

The chain joins TRBV5-5 to TRBJ1-1; D not resolved. This CDR3 is 15 amino acids long. CDR1 and CDR2 (germline): SGHKS, YYEKEE (reference sequence). The germline V and J ends were trimmed by 2 bases and 4 bases, with 15 bases remaining between them. CDR3: CASSFGPLSATEAFF. The DNA for the CDR3 is TGTGCCAGCAGCTTTGGTCCCCTCTCGGCCACTGAAGCTTTCTTT.

The rearrangement links TRBV10-3 to TRBJ2-7; the D gene is possibly TRBD1 (5 bases). The length of the CDR3 is 14 residues. V lost 5 bases and J lost 4, with 15 bases in between. In germline, CDR1 is ENHRY, CDR2 SYGVKD. The CDR3 loop is CAISLPDRLYEQYF. CDR3 DNA: TGTGCCATCAGTCTACCCGACAGACTTTACGAGCAGTACTTC.

DNA of the CDR3: TGTGCCTGGAGCTCTCCAGGGGGCAGCTCCTACAATGAGCAGTTCTTC. Amino acid sequence: CAWSSPGGSSYNEQFF. The chain has TRBV30 and TRBJ2-1; 8 nucleotides align to TRBD1. CDR3 length: 16 residues. Germline assignment: CDR1 GTSNPN and CDR2 SVGIG (reference sequence). The V gene end was trimmed by 3 bases and the J gene end by 0 bases; junction bases not matched to a gene: 7.

V and J are TRBV5-1 and TRBJ2-3, with a possible D match to TRBD2 (6 bases). Germline CDR1 is SGHRS and CDR2 is YFSETQ. Trimming cost V 0 bases and J 0 bases, with 11 bases left between them. This CDR3 spans 16 amino acids. CDR3 DNA sequence: TGCGCCAGCAGCTTGGCCCCGGGGGTGAGCACAGATACGCAGTATTTT. Its translation: CASSLAPGVSTDTQYF.

The V call is TRBV27, the J call TRBJ1-2; D is possibly TRBD1 (5 bases). This CDR3 region has 15 residues. Looked up from germline, CDR1 is MNHEY and CDR2 is SMNVEV (reference sequence). V was pared by 8 bases and J by 4 bases, with 20 bases between. The CDR3 bases are TGTGCCAGCCGCCTCCTTGCAGGGACGGGCTATGGCTACACCTTC. Translated: CASRLLAGTGYGYTF.

The chain couples TRBV5-1 to TRBJ2-3; weak D call: TRBD1 (6 bases). There are 15 residues in the CDR3. The V gene's germline CDR1 is SGHRS and CDR2 YFSETQ. V was clipped by 2 bases and J by 5 bases, with 15 bases between them. The CDR3 DNA reads as TGCGCCAGCAGCTTTTCCCAGGGGAATGGAGATACGCAGTATTTT. Protein product: CASSFSQGNGDTQYF.

The chain links TRBV10-1 to TRBJ2-1; D remains ambiguous. Germline CDR1 reads WNHNN; CDR2 reads SYGVQD (reference sequence). The V end was cut by 3 bases, the J end by 3 bases, with 21 bases between. CDR3 length: 18 residues. CDR3 loop: CASSERGIRGTYYNEQFF. DNA for the CDR3: TGCGCCAGCAGTGAACGAGGAATCAGAGGAACGTACTACAATGAGCAGTTCTTC.

This clone was recorded only once. The genes are TRBV6-6 and TRBJ2-7, with unresolved D. Germline CDR1 and CDR2: MNHNY and SVGAGI (reference sequence). V was pared by 2 bases and J by 2 bases, with 13 bases between. The CDR3 consists of 15 residues. The CDR3 sequence: CASSYVSPEAYEQYF. CDR3 nucleotides: TGTGCCAGCAGTTACGTCTCGCCCGAGGCCTACGAGCAGTACTTC.

The J gene is TRBJ2-3, the V gene TRBV12-5, with no clear D. Trimming left V 7 bases short and J 3 bases short, with 8 bases between. CDR3 length: 12 residues. CDR1 LGHNT and CDR2 FRNRAP come from the germline V gene. This chain's CDR3 is CASASTTDTQYF. The CDR3 DNA sequence: TGTGCTAGTGCATCGACGACAGATACGCAGTATTTT.

This clone is labeled as medium-sized. Other DNA sequences of this sample code for an identical CDR3. This chain uses TRBV19 with TRBJ2-7; 9 bases fit TRBD2. This CDR3 region has 13 residues. CDR1 and CDR2 from the germline V gene are LNHDA and SQIVND (reference sequence). With V trimmed by 3 bases and J by 5 bases, 2 bases remained unmatched. CDR3 sequence (DNA): TGTGCCAGTAGTATCGCTAGCGGGGACGAGCAGTACTTC. It is translated as CASSIASGDEQYF.

This chain links TRBV6-1 with TRBJ1-6, with 7 bases fitting TRBD1. The V segment lost 6 bases and the J segment 5 bases; nucleotides outside the gene matches: 7. This CDR3 spans 15 amino acids. Germline V CDR1 and CDR2: MNHNS, SASEGT. The CDR3 sequence is CASRAGTADNSPLHF. As DNA, the CDR3 is TGTGCCAGCAGGGCCGGGACAGCGGATAATTCACCCCTCCACTTT.

The chain has TRBV28 and TRBJ1-3, with 8 positions matching TRBD1. After removal of 5 bases from V and 4 bases from J, the junction contained 10 bases not matched to a gene. The CDR3 is 16 residues long. Looked up from germline, CDR1 is MDHEN and CDR2 is SYDVKM. Written as DNA, the CDR3 is TGTGCCAGCAGTGCTCCAGGGGGCTCGGGGGGAAACACCATATATTTT. Protein sequence: CASSAPGGSGGNTIYF.

The gene calls are TRBV7-9 and TRBJ2-3, with 8 bases identical to TRBD2. The CDR3 has 14 residues. Trimming cost V 6 bases and J 1 base; bases outside gene matches: 3. Germline values: CDR1 SEHNR, CDR2 FQNEAQ (reference sequence). CDR3: CASRSSGGTDTQYF. CDR3 nucleotides: TGTGCCAGCAGGAGTAGCGGGGGCACAGATACGCAGTATTTT.

Only a few counts were recorded for this clone. This chain links TRBV2 with TRBJ1-2; D gene ambiguous. V lost 6 bases, J lost 1 base, and 6 bases lay in between. CDR3 size: 12 residues. Germline V gene sequence: CDR1 SNHLY, CDR2 FYNNEI. CDR3 amino acids: CASRGRNYGYTF. The CDR3 region has the DNA TGTGCCAGCAGAGGACGTAACTATGGCTACACCTTC. Complete variable domain (other parts from reference TRBV2 and TRBJ1-2): EPEVTQTPSHQVTQMGQEVILRCVPISNHLYFYWYRQILGQKVEFLVSFYNNEISEKSEIFDDQFSVERPDGSNFTLKIRSTKLEDSAMYFCASRGRNYGYTFGSGTRLTVV.

DNA of the CDR3: TGTGCCAGTAGTTGGGGACGGCGAAACTATGGCTACACCTTC. Amino acids: CASSWGRRNYGYTF. The J gene is TRBJ1-2, the V gene TRBV19; maybe TRBD1 (5 bases). The V and J ends lost 5 bases and 2 bases respectively, with 12 bases between them. Germline CDR1 and CDR2: LNHDA and SQIVND (reference sequence). The CDR3 extends over 14 amino acids.

The CDR3 region is CASSSPQVGNTIYF. The CDR3 bases are TGTGCCAGCAGTAGCCCCCAGGTTGGAAACACCATATATTTT. This chain connects TRBV28 to TRBJ1-3; D not certain. Germline values: CDR1 MDHEN, CDR2 SYDVKM. This CDR3 region has 14 residues. V shed 5 bases and J shed 3 bases, with 11 bases lying between them.

Here the CDR3 reads CASSARDRGRPYEQYF. The CDR3 nucleotides read TGTGCCAGTAGTGCGCGGGACAGGGGGCGGCCCTACGAGCAGTACTTC. The chain couples TRBV19 to TRBJ2-7; TRBD1 agrees at 12 bases. Germline loops: CDR1 LNHDA, CDR2 SQIVND (reference sequence). This CDR3 spans 16 amino acids. J lost 2 bases, V lost 5 bases, and 7 bases had no gene match.

The CDR3 DNA reads TGTGCCAGCAGCCGGACAGGAACCACCAATCAGCCCCAGCATTTT. Its protein is CASSRTGTTNQPQHF. The V gene is TRBV27, the J gene TRBJ1-5; 7 bases are shared with TRBD1. With 6 bases clipped from V and 3 bases from J, the junction kept 8 bases outside the gene matches. The CDR3 is made up of 15 amino acids. CDR1 and CDR2 from the germline V gene are MNHEY and SMNVEV (reference sequence).

The CDR3 bases are TGTGCCAGCAGCCGACCAGGTCTCGAGGAAGGGGAAAAACTGTTTTTT. Protein product: CASSRPGLEEGEKLFF. V and J are TRBV5-6 and TRBJ1-4; no clear D gene. The V end lost 4 bases, the J end lost 8 bases, and 21 bases lay between the germline ends. CDR1 is SGHDT, CDR2 YYEEEE, per germline. The CDR3 has 16 residues.

In this sample, this clone turned up once. The rearrangement uses TRBV4-1 and TRBJ2-1; 9 nucleotides match TRBD2. With V trimmed by 8 bases and J by 5 bases, 4 bases remained unmatched. Germline values: CDR1 MGHRA, CDR2 YSYEKL. There are 13 residues in the CDR3. CDR3 coding DNA: TGCGCCAGCTCGACTAGCGGAAACAATGAGCAGTTCTTC. Residues: CASSTSGNNEQFF.

Comment on this clone: The same CDR3 also results from other DNA sequences found in this sample. This chain uses TRBV9 with TRBJ2-7; 7 bases agree with TRBD1. CDR1 and CDR2 from the germline V gene are SGDLS and YYNGEE. The ends lost 3 bases at V and 4 bases at J; junction bases unmatched: 10. The CDR3 spans 15 residues. CDR3 DNA sequence: TGTGCCAGCAGCGCAGGACAGGCGCCTTATTACGAGCAGTACTTC. Translation gives CASSAGQAPYYEQYF.

V usage is TRBV2 and J usage is TRBJ2-1; tentative D call: TRBD2 (5 bases). V lost 8 bases and J 4 bases, leaving 6 bases between the germline ends. The CDR3 is 11 residues long. The germline CDR1 and CDR2 sequences are SNHLY and FYNNEI. In DNA form, the CDR3 reads TGTGCCAGCCGAGGGTACAATGAGCAGTTCTTC. Translating it yields CASRGYNEQFF.

This clone rates as medium-sized. This chain joins TRBV9 and TRBJ2-1, with TRBD2 identical over 7 bases. The V gene end was trimmed by 1 base and the J gene end by 0 bases; junction bases not matched to a gene: 22. The CDR3 extends over 22 amino acids. The germline gives CDR1 SGDLS, CDR2 YYNGEE. For the CDR3, the DNA is TGTGCCAGCAGCGTACAGGCAACCGGGACTACTTCGACCCCTAGCTCCTACAATGAGCAGTTCTTC. Protein: CASSVQATGTTSTPSSYNEQFF. The complete variable domain, with remaining parts taken from reference TRBV9 and TRBJ2-1, reads DSGVTQTPKHLITATGQRVTLRCSPRSGDLSVYWYQQSLDQGLQFLIQYYNGEERAKGNILERFSAQQFPDLHSELNLSSLELGDSALYFCASSVQATGTTSTPSSYNEQFFGPGTRLTVL.

V and J are TRBV27 and TRBJ2-4, with a tentative D call TRBD2 (5 bases). This CDR3 has 15 residues. Trimming took off 3 bases at V and 0 bases at J, with 9 bases between the two ends. The V gene's germline CDR1 is MNHEY and CDR2 SMNVEV (reference sequence). CDR3 sequence: CASSLVGIAKNIQYF. In nucleotides, the CDR3 is TGTGCCAGCAGTTTGGTCGGGATAGCCAAAAACATTCAGTACTTC.

The V gene is TRBV6-1, the J gene TRBJ2-7; possible D gene TRBD1, 5 bases. Trimming removed 0 bases from V and 0 bases from J, with 12 bases in between. The CDR3 sequence is 16 residues long. The germline gives CDR1 MNHNS, CDR2 SASEGT. Here the CDR3 DNA reads TGTGCCAGCAGTGAAGCGGGCAGCGACAGCTCCTACGAGCAGTACTTC. It codes for CASSEAGSDSSYEQYF.